The subject of this entry is one T cell receptor beta chain. Its antigen is currently unknown. The CDR3 is made up of 15 amino acids. The trim removed 2 bases at V and 3 bases at J, leaving 4 bases unmatched. The germline gives CDR1 SGHNT, CDR2 YENEEA. Enrollment shut out patients with autoimmune disease history or systemic immunosuppression. This entry is derived from a study of OX40 agonist ivuxolimab in advanced cancers. Study overall: Partial responses were achieved by three patients, of whom one had hepatocellular carcinoma and two had cutaneous melanoma.

Notes on the study in general: In CD8+ T cells, expanded clones were on average more numerous than in CD4+.

Profiling relied on immunoSEQ multiplex PCR, and the TCRdb table lists in-frame clones only, not all of them. The sample has 55,000 to 60,000 clones, approximately 80% seen once. The chain joins TRBV11-3 to TRBJ2-3; TRBD1 matches at 8 bases. The source is an adult with an advanced solid tumor such as melanoma, head and neck, liver or kidney cancer. Sequences were derived from CD4+ or CD8+ T cells sorted from blood, sampled in a trial of the OX40 agonist ivuxolimab. The CDR3 loop reads CASSLSTGVTDTQYF. The CDR3 coding sequence is TGTGCCAGCAGCTTATCGACAGGGGTGACAGATACGCAGTATTTT.